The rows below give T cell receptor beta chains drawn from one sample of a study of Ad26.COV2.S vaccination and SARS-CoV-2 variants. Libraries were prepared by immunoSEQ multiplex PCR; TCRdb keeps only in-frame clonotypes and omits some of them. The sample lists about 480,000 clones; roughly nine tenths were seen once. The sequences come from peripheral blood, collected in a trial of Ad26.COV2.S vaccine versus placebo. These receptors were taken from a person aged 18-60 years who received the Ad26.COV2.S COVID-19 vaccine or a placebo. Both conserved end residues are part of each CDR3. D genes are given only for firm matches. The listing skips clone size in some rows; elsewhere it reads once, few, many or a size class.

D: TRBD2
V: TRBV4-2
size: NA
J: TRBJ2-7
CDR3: CASSPGTSGTYEQYF
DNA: TGTGCCAGCAGCCCTGGGACTAGCGGGACCTACGAGCAGTACTTC

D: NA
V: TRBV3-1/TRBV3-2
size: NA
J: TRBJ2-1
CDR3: CASSQGVLSNEEQFF
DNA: TGTGCCAGCAGCCAGGGGGTCTTGTCCAATGAGGAGCAGTTCTTC

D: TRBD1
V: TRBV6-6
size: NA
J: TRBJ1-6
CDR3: CASARTGLDSPLHF
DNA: TGTGCCAGCGCACGGACAGGGTTGGATTCACCCCTCCACTTT

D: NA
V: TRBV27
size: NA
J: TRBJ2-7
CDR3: CASSPIPRTGGRAWGYEQYF
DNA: TGTGCCAGCAGCCCCATCCCCAGGACAGGAGGGAGGGCTTGGGGCTACGAGCAGTACTTC

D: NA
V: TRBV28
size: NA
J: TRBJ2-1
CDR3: CASSFRGSFGNEQFF
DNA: TGTGCCAGCAGTTTTCGGGGCTCGTTTGGAAATGAGCAGTTCTTC

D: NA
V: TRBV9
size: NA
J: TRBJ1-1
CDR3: CASRSRTDTSEAFF
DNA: TGTGCCAGCAGATCACGGACAGACACATCAGAAGCTTTCTTT

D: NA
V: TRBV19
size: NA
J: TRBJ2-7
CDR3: CASSISVSVHEQYF
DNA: TGTGCCAGTAGTATATCCGTAAGCGTCCACGAGCAGTACTTC

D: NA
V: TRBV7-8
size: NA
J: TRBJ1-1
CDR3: CASSPLGQGNTEAFF
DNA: TGTGCCAGCAGCCCCCTGGGCCAGGGGAACACTGAAGCTTTCTTT

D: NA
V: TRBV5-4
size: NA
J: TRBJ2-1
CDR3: CASSPESFANEQFF
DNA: TGTGCCAGCAGCCCCGAATCGTTCGCCAATGAGCAGTTCTTC

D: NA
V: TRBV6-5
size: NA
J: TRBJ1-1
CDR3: CASPRWEVVNTEAFF
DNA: TGTGCCAGCCCGAGATGGGAAGTAGTCAACACTGAAGCTTTCTTT

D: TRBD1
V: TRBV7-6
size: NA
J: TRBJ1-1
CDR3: CASSLLGQVTEAFF
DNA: TGTGCCAGCAGCTTGCTCGGACAGGTGACTGAAGCTTTCTTT

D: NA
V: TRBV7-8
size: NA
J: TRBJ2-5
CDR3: CASSPPQGQETQYF
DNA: TGTGCCAGCAGCCCCCCCCAGGGCCAAGAGACCCAGTACTTC

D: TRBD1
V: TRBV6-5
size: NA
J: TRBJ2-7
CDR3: CASRTGAASSYEQYF
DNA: TGTGCCAGCAGGACAGGGGCAGCAAGCTCCTACGAGCAGTACTTC

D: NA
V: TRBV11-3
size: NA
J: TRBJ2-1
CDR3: CASSPGSQYNEQFF
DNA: TGTGCCAGCAGCCCGGGTAGCCAATACAATGAGCAGTTCTTC

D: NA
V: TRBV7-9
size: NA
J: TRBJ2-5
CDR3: CASSRGETQYF
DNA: TGTGCCAGCAGCCGGGGGGAGACCCAGTACTTC

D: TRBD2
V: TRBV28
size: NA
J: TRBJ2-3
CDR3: CASRSPRSGRGSDTQYF
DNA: TGTGCCAGCAGATCTCCTCGGAGCGGGAGGGGCTCAGATACGCAGTATTTT

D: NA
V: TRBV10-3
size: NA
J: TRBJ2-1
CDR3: CAISAEGGFRGQFF
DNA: TGTGCCATCAGTGCCGAAGGGGGTTTCAGGGGGCAGTTCTTC

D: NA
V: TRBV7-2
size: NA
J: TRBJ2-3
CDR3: CASSPYATDTQYF
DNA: TGTGCCAGCAGCCCCTATGCGACAGATACGCAGTATTTT

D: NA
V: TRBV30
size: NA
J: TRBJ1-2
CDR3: CAWTGDYYGYTF
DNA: TGTGCCTGGACTGGAGACTACTATGGCTACACCTTC

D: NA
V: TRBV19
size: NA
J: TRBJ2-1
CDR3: CASSIAGRSNEQFF
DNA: TGTGCCAGTAGTATAGCGGGACGCTCCAATGAGCAGTTCTTC

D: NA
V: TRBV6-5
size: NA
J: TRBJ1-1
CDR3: CASLGFGTEAFF
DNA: TGTGCCAGCCTCGGGTTCGGCACTGAAGCTTTCTTT

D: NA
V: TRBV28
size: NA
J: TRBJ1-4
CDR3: CASTTAVNEKLFF
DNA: TGTGCCAGCACGACAGCCGTGAATGAAAAACTGTTTTTT

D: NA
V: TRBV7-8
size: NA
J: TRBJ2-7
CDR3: CASSLVGDGSYEQYF
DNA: TGTGCCAGCAGCTTAGTAGGGGATGGGTCCTACGAGCAGTACTTC

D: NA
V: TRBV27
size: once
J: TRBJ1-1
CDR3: CASSSHMRRDTEAFF
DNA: TGTGCCAGCAGTTCCCACATGAGAAGGGACACTGAAGCTTTCTTT

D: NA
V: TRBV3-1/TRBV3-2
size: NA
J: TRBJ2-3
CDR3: CASSRGQLSTDTQYF
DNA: TGTGCCAGCAGTCGAGGGCAGCTTAGCACAGATACGCAGTATTTT

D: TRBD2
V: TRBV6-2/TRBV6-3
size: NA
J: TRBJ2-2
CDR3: CASSRTSGRSGELFF
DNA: TGTGCCAGCAGCCGGACTAGCGGGAGGAGTGGGGAGCTGTTTTTT

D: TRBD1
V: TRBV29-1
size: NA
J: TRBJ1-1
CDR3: CSVPGGALRTEAFF
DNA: TGCAGCGTTCCAGGGGGGGCCTTGCGGACTGAAGCTTTCTTT

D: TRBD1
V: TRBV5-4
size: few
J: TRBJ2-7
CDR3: CASSLGQGRPYEQYF
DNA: TGTGCCAGCAGCTTAGGACAGGGGCGCCCCTACGAGCAGTACTTC

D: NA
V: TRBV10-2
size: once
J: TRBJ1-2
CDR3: CASSEEAVYGYTF
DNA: TGCGCCAGCAGTGAGGAAGCGGTCTATGGCTACACCTTC

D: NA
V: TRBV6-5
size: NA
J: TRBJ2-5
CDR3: CASSPSAGQETQYF
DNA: TGTGCCAGCAGTCCTAGCGCCGGCCAAGAGACCCAGTACTTC

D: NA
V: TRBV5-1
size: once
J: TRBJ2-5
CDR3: CASSLVGSQETQYF
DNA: TGCGCCAGCAGCTTGGTGGGAAGCCAAGAGACCCAGTACTTC

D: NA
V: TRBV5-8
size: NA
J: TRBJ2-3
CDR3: CASSLGLQGKDTQYF
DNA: TGTGCCAGCAGCTTGGGTCTACAGGGTAAAGATACGCAGTATTTT

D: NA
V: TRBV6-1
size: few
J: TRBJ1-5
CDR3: CASSEVVSRVGDQPQHF
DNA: TGTGCCAGCAGTGAAGTCGTATCTAGGGTCGGGGATCAGCCCCAGCATTTT

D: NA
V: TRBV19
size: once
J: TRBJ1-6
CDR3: CASSPGAHNSPLHF
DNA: TGTGCCAGTAGCCCGGGAGCCCATAATTCACCCCTCCACTTT

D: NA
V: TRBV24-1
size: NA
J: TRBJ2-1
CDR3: CATSPKGGYNEQFF
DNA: TGTGCCACTTCCCCGAAGGGAGGTTACAATGAGCAGTTCTTC

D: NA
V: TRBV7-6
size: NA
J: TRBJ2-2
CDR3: CASSLAPGNTGELFF
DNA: TGTGCCAGCAGCTTAGCGCCAGGAAACACCGGGGAGCTGTTTTTT

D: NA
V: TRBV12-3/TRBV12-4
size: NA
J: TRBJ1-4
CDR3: CASAVTIGRVFF
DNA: TGTGCCAGCGCGGTAACCATTGGAAGGGTGTTTTTT

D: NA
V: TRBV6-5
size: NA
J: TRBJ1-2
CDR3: CASTRPPAKRYGYTF
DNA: TGTGCCAGCACTCGGCCCCCCGCTAAGCGCTATGGCTACACCTTC

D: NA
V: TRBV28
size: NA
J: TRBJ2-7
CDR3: CASSTGSRRVHEQYF
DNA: TGTGCCAGCAGCACCGGGTCCCGGAGGGTCCACGAGCAGTACTTC

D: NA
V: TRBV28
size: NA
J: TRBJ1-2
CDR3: CASSPTPLYGYTF
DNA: TGTGCCAGCAGTCCTACACCGCTCTATGGCTACACCTTC